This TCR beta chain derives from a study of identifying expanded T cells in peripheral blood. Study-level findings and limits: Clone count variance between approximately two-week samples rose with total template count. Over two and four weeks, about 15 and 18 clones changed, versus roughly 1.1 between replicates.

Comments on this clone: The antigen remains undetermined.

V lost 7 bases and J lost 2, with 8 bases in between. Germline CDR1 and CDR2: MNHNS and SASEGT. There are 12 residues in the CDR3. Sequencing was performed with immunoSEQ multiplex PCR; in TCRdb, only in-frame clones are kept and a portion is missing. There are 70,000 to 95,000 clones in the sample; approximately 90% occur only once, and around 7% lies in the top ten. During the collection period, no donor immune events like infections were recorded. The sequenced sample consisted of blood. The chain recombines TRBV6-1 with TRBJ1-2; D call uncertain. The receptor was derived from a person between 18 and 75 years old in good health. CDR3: CASTEKNYGYTF. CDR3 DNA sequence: TGTGCCAGCACTGAGAAGAACTATGGCTACACCTTC.